This T cell receptor (beta chain) was found in a study of T cells after yellow fever vaccination. Study overall: Preparation of fractions with low cell numbers was performed using SMART-Seq v4 Ultra Low Input. General study points: A weaker secondary response peaked on day 5, the primary on day 15.

This CDR3 comprises 13 residues. Germline CDR1 and CDR2: SEHNR and FQNEAQ (reference sequence). The V end was cut by 5 bases, the J end by 8 bases, with 13 bases between. 5'RACE template switching added a universal primer site and UMIs to TCR cDNA. One entry per CDR3 protein results from TCRdb running MiXCR on the 5' RACE reads. This repertoire shows 340,000 or so distinct CDR3 sequences, under 15% found once; its top ten account for more than 3%. A word on this clonotype: Its matching antigen is unknown.

The chain joins TRBV7-9 to TRBJ2-1, with a possible D match to TRBD2 (5 bases). This TCR derives from a man aged 18 to 35 who received the YFV17D yellow fever vaccine. Sample: CD4+ T cells sorted from PBMCs, taken 15 days after the yellow fever booster vaccination. The CDR3 DNA follows: TGTGCCAGCAGCGTGAGGTCCGGGGATGAGCAGTTCTTC. It yields the protein CASSVRSGDEQFF.